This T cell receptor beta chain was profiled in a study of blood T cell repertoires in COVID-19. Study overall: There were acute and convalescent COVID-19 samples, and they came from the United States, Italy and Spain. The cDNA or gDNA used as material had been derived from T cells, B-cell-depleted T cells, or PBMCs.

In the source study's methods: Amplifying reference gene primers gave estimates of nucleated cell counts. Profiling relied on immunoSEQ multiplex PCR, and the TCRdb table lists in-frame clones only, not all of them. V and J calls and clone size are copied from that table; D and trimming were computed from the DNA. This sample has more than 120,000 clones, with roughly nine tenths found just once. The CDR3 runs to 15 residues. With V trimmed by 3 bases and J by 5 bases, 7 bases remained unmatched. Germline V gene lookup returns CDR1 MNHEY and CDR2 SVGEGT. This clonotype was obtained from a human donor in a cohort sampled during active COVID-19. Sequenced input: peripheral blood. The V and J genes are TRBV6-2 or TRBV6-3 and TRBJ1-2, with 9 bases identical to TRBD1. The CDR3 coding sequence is TGTGCCAGCAGTTATCCGACAGGGGGAGAATATGGCTACACCTTC. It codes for CASSYPTGGEYGYTF.